These 7 T cell receptor beta chains were sequenced from one sample in a study of CD8 T cells in ankylosing spondylitis. Study-level findings and limits: A TCR beta motif of about 8 highly homologous variants appeared characteristic of ankylosing spondylitis blood.

For these TCRs, the target antigens are not known. In TCRdb, the 5' RACE reads were re-called with MiXCR into one record per CDR3 protein. The table includes a few hundred thousand distinct CDR3 sequences, 17% detected once. What was sequenced was blood, either unsorted or a sorted T cell fraction (not recorded which). These TCRs come from a male donor with ankylosing spondylitis.

Many counts were recorded for this clonotype. A much bigger clone sits one base away, suggesting this may be a read error. The rearrangement uses TRBV7-2 and TRBJ2-3; D is undetermined. The germline V gene encodes CDR1 SGHTA and CDR2 FQGNSA. Trimming took 7 bases from V and 1 from J, leaving 9 bases between them. The CDR3 consists of 13 residues. CDR3 sequence: CASTLGGTDTQYF. In nucleotides, the CDR3 is TGTGCCAGCACCCTGGGTGGCACAGATACGCAGTATTTT.

The chain uses TRBV12-3 or TRBV12-4 and TRBJ1-6; tentative D call: TRBD1 (6 bases). There are 11 residues in the CDR3. V was shortened by 5 bases and J by 15 bases, with 11 bases between the two germline ends. CDR3 sequence (DNA): TGTGCCAGCAGTCGAAGGGGGGTCCTCCACTTT. Its protein product is CASSRRGVLHF.

This chain connects TRBV5-1 to TRBJ2-3; 11 bases are a match to TRBD1. Germline V CDR1 and CDR2: SGHRS, YFSETQ. Unmatched junction bases numbered 5, after V lost 4 bases and J lost 4 bases. This CDR3 comprises 15 residues. CDR3 region: CASSGGTGGPDTQYF. Here the CDR3 DNA reads TGCGCCAGCAGCGGAGGGACAGGGGGGCCAGATACGCAGTATTTT. Using reference TRBV5-1 and TRBJ2-3 for the parts outside the CDR3, the full variable domain is KAGVTQTPRYLIKTRGQQVTLSCSPISGHRSVSWYQQTPGQGLQFLFEYFSETQRNKGNFPGRFSGRQFSNSRSEMNVSTLELGDSALYLCASSGGTGGPDTQYFGPGTRLTVL.

In DNA form, the CDR3 reads TGTGCCAGCAGCTTAGTTGTTCGAGAGACCCAGTACTTC. Its protein product is CASSLVVRETQYF. V and J are TRBV11-3 and TRBJ2-5; D not certain. From germline, CDR1 is SGHNT and CDR2 YENEEA. The CDR3 contains 13 residues. Trimming stripped 1 base from V and 4 bases from J, with 7 bases between.

This clonotype occurred many times. The J gene is TRBJ2-3, the V gene TRBV12-3 or TRBV12-4; 8 positions agree with TRBD2. This CDR3 comprises 16 residues. V dropped 7 bases and J dropped 2; count of bases not matched to a gene: 11. The CDR3 DNA reads as TGTGCCAGCATCCTGAGGGGCGGGGGGCCCACAGATACGCAGTATTTT. This gives the protein CASILRGGGPTDTQYF.

This clonotype has a count of ten or more. J is TRBJ2-5 and V is TRBV20-1; TRBD1 matches 11 bases. The J segment lost 1 base and the V segment lost 1 base, leaving 8 bases of the junction unmatched. The CDR3 sequence is 17 residues long. CDR1 and CDR2 (germline): DFQATT, SNEGSKA (reference sequence). For the CDR3, the DNA is TGCAGTGCTAGAGGGTCCGGGACAGGGGGTTTCCAAGAGACCCAGTACTTC. Its translation is CSARGSGTGGFQETQYF.

V and J are TRBV20-1 and TRBJ1-6; D ambiguous. The CDR3 is 13 residues long. V gave up 1 base and J gave up 7 bases, with 8 bases separating them. Germline CDR1 DFQATT, CDR2 SNEGSKA (reference sequence). The CDR3: CSARAGENSPLHF. The CDR3 DNA reads as TGCAGTGCTAGAGCTGGGGAGAATTCACCCCTCCACTTT.